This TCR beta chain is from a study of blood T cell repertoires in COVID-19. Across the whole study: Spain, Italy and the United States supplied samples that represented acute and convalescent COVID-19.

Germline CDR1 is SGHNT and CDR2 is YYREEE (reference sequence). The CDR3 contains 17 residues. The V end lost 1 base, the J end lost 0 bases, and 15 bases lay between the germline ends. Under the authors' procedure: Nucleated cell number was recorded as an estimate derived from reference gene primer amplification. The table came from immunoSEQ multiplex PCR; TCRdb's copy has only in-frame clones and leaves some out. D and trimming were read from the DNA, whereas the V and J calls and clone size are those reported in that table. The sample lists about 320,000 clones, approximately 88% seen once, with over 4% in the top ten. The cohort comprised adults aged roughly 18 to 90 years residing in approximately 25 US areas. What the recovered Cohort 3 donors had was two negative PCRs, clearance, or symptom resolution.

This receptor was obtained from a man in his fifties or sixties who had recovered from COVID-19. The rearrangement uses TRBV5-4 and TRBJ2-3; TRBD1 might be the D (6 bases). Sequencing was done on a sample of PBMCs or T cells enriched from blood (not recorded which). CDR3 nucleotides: TGTGCCAGCAGCTTGAATAGGGTGGGGGCTAGCACAGATACGCAGTATTTT. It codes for CASSLNRVGASTDTQYF.